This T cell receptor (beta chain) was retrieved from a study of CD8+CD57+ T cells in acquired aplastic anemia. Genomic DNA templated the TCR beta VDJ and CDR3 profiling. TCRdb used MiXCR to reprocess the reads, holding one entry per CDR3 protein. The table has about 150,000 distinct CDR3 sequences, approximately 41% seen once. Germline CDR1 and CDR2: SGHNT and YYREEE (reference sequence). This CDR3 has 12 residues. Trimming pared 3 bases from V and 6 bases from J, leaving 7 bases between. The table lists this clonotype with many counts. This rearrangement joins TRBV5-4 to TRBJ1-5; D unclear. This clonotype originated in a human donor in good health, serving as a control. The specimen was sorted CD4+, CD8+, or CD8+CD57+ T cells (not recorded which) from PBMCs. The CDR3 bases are TGTGCCAGCAGCTCGTTGGGTCAGCCCCAGCATTTT. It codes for CASSSLGQPQHF.